The T cell receptor (beta chain) under discussion was sequenced for a study of T cell repertoires in cytomegalovirus infection. CDR3 length: 14 amino acids. CDR1 is MRHNA, CDR2 SNTAGT, per germline. Trimming pared 0 bases from V and 3 bases from J, leaving 7 bases between. Regarding this clonotype: Its cognate antigen is unknown.

One entry per CDR3 protein, called by TCRdb with MiXCR from the reads. The sample lists 800,000 to 950,000 distinct CDR3 sequences, approximately 32% occurring once. The chain couples TRBV6-4 to TRBJ2-3; D unresolved. The specimen was cultured CD8+ T cells from PBMCs, collected from culture after CMV antigen stimulation. The sequence was obtained from a human donor in good health (CMV status not recorded). Some clones in this sample may be carry-over from other donors' samples. The CDR3 nucleotides read TGTGCCAGCAGTGACTCATTAGGGACAGATACGCAGTATTTT. It yields the protein CASSDSLGTDTQYF.